The rows below give T cell receptor beta chains drawn from one sample of a study of radiotherapy plus CTLA-4 blockade in lung cancer. Repertoires were generated with immunoSEQ multiplex PCR, while TCRdb's copy carries only in-frame clones and drops some. The sample has 30,000 to 35,000 clones, 70% to 90% seen once; the top ten hold 20% to 25%. The sequences come from peripheral blood, collected from a patient treated with radiotherapy plus ipilimumab. The receptors here all came from a human donor with non-small cell lung cancer that progressed on radiotherapy plus ipilimumab. Each CDR3 is given with its conserved first and last residue. D genes are given only for firm matches. For some rows the clone size is stated as once, few or many, or as a class when expanded; others skip it.

D gene	V gene	J gene	CDR3 length	clone size	CDR3 protein	CDR3 DNA
NA	TRBV11-2	TRBJ2-5	15	NA	CASSSSGRGERTQYF	TGTGCCAGCAGCTCCTCAGGACGGGGTGAGCGGACCCAGTACTTC
NA	TRBV7-2	TRBJ2-7	15	once	CASSLGARVGDEQYF	TGTGCCAGCAGCTTAGGCGCCCGGGTCGGCGACGAGCAGTACTTC
TRBD2	TRBV4-2	TRBJ2-2	17	NA	CASSQGGRGGVTGELFF	TGTGCCAGCAGCCAAGGAGGTCGGGGGGGCGTCACCGGGGAGCTGTTTTTT
TRBD2	TRBV7-3	TRBJ2-2	15	NA	CASSFSGGGTGELFF	TGTGCCAGCAGCTTTAGCGGGGGCGGCACCGGGGAGCTGTTTTTT
TRBD1	TRBV6-6	TRBJ1-1	15	NA	CASSKPGQGHTEAFF	TGTGCCAGCAGCAAACCGGGACAGGGTCACACTGAAGCTTTCTTT
TRBD1	TRBV29-1	TRBJ2-1	16	NA	CSVEDRDRGSYNEQFF	TGCAGCGTTGAAGATCGGGACAGGGGGTCCTACAATGAGCAGTTCTTC
NA	TRBV19	TRBJ1-3	16	NA	CASSPQVQSSGNTIYF	TGTGCCAGTAGTCCGCAGGTACAGAGCTCTGGAAACACCATATATTTT
NA	TRBV10-3	TRBJ1-5	13	NA	CAISGTENQPQHF	TGTGCCATCAGTGGGACAGAGAATCAGCCCCAGCATTTT
NA	TRBV5-1	TRBJ2-7	15	NA	CASSLSLTRDYEQYF	TGCGCCAGCAGCTTGTCGTTAACCAGGGACTACGAGCAGTACTTC
NA	TRBV2	TRBJ2-7	15	NA	CASSVSTTPVYEQYF	TGTGCCAGCAGTGTCTCGACTACCCCGGTCTACGAGCAGTACTTC
TRBD2	TRBV11-2	TRBJ2-7	13	NA	CASSPERGYGQYF	TGTGCCAGCAGCCCAGAGCGGGGGTACGGGCAGTACTTC
NA	TRBV25-1	TRBJ1-3	15	NA	CASSEYAGPGNTIYF	TGTGCCAGCAGTGAATATGCGGGGCCTGGAAACACCATATATTTT
TRBD1	TRBV6-1	TRBJ2-4	18	NA	CASSGGTGGSVAKNIQYF	TGTGCCAGCAGTGGGGGGACAGGGGGTTCCGTAGCCAAAAACATTCAGTACTTC
NA	TRBV27	TRBJ2-1	14	NA	CASSLGQHYNEQFF	TGTGCCAGCAGTTTAGGACAGCACTACAATGAGCAGTTCTTC
NA	TRBV15	TRBJ1-3	16	NA	CATSRDRSFSGNTIYF	TGTGCCACCAGCAGGGACAGATCCTTCTCTGGAAACACCATATATTTT
NA	TRBV6-1	TRBJ1-2	11	NA	CASSYNVGYTF	TGTGCCAGCAGTTATAATGTGGGCTACACCTTC
TRBD2	TRBV7-7	TRBJ2-5	16	NA	CASSPTRLGGRETQYF	TGTGCTAGCAGCCCCACCCGACTAGGCGGGAGAGAGACCCAGTACTTC
TRBD1	TRBV6-5	TRBJ2-2	16	NA	CASSYPGQGARRELFF	TGTGCCAGCAGTTACCCCGGACAGGGGGCCAGACGGGAGCTGTTTTTT
NA	TRBV6-1	TRBJ2-4	16	NA	CASSEAGRGAKNIQYF	TGTGCCAGCAGTGAAGCGGGCCGCGGGGCCAAAAACATTCAGTACTTC
NA	TRBV5-1	TRBJ2-3	17	NA	CASRSGSSGGNPDTQYF	TGCGCCAGCAGATCTGGATCTTCTGGGGGCAACCCAGATACGCAGTATTTT
NA	TRBV18	TRBJ2-5	12	NA	CASSPASETQYF	TGTGCCAGCTCACCGGCTTCGGAGACCCAGTACTTC
NA	TRBV15	TRBJ1-3	14	NA	CATSKGHSGNTIYF	TGTGCCACCAGCAAGGGACACTCTGGAAACACCATATATTTT
NA	TRBV6-6	TRBJ2-2	15	NA	CASSHEGTGAGELFF	TGTGCCAGCAGTCATGAGGGGACTGGCGCCGGGGAGCTGTTTTTT
TRBD2	TRBV9	TRBJ2-1	18	NA	CASSNELTSGDPYNEQFF	TGTGCCAGCAGCAACGAATTGACTAGCGGGGACCCCTACAATGAGCAGTTCTTC
TRBD1	TRBV29-1	TRBJ2-5	13	NA	CSVVSTGGETQYF	TGCAGCGTTGTTTCGACAGGGGGAGAGACCCAGTACTTC
NA	TRBV6-1	TRBJ1-1	13	few	CASSESLNTEAFF	TGTGCCAGCAGTGAGAGTCTGAACACTGAAGCTTTCTTT
NA	TRBV6-1	TRBJ2-3	12	NA	CASREFSDTQYF	TGTGCCAGCAGGGAATTCTCAGATACGCAGTATTTT
TRBD1	TRBV7-9	TRBJ1-2	15	once	CASSWSQGGGDGYTF	TGTGCCAGCAGCTGGAGTCAGGGGGGAGGTGATGGCTACACCTTC
NA	TRBV2	TRBJ1-1	13	NA	CASSGTANTEAFF	TGTGCCAGCAGTGGGACAGCCAACACTGAAGCTTTCTTT
NA	TRBV6-6	TRBJ2-2	15	NA	CASSEPVGRAGELFF	TGTGCCAGCAGTGAGCCTGTTGGGCGGGCCGGGGAGCTGTTTTTT
NA	TRBV6-5	TRBJ1-1	16	once	CASSYSKTGGITEAFF	TGTGCCAGCAGTTACTCGAAGACGGGAGGAATCACTGAAGCTTTCTTT
TRBD1	TRBV7-2	TRBJ2-7	15	few	CASSRGQVLSYEQYF	TGTGCCAGCAGCCGGGGACAGGTTCTCTCCTACGAGCAGTACTTC
NA	TRBV11-2	TRBJ1-1	15	NA	CASSLLGEMNTEAFF	TGTGCCAGCAGCTTATTGGGAGAAATGAACACTGAAGCTTTCTTT
TRBD2	TRBV7-2	TRBJ2-1	13	NA	CASSKRGPGEQFF	TGTGCCAGCAGCAAGCGGGGGCCAGGGGAGCAGTTCTTC
NA	TRBV5-1	TRBJ2-1	15	NA	CASSLGGAGYNEQFF	TGCGCCAGCAGCTTAGGCGGCGCCGGGTACAATGAGCAGTTCTTC
TRBD1	TRBV4-1	TRBJ1-1	15	NA	CASSQVGRGDTEAFF	TGCGCCAGCAGCCAAGTCGGCAGGGGGGACACTGAAGCTTTCTTT
NA	TRBV25-1	TRBJ2-1	18	NA	CASSEMKTGLGLASEQFF	TGTGCCAGCAGTGAAATGAAGACAGGGCTTGGACTAGCCAGTGAGCAGTTCTTC
NA	TRBV10-3	TRBJ2-5	16	once	CAISEFTGRSFGTQYF	TGTGCCATCAGTGAGTTTACTGGGAGAAGTTTCGGGACCCAGTACTTC
TRBD2	TRBV6-5	TRBJ2-5	15	NA	CASSWRSGGGETQYF	TGTGCCAGCAGTTGGCGTAGCGGGGGAGGGGAGACCCAGTACTTC
NA	TRBV6-6	TRBJ1-2	15	NA	CASTAGSDANYGYTF	TGTGCCAGCACGGCAGGCAGTGACGCTAACTATGGCTACACCTTC
TRBD1	TRBV9	TRBJ1-2	15	NA	CASSTRTGGGYGYTF	TGTGCCAGCAGCACCAGGACAGGGGGCGGCTATGGCTACACCTTC
NA	TRBV19	TRBJ2-3	14	once	CASSIGVPVDTQYF	TGTGCCAGTAGTATAGGCGTCCCCGTGGATACGCAGTATTTT
NA	TRBV18	TRBJ2-3	13	NA	CASSLTHTDTQYF	TGTGCCAGCTCACTGACACACACAGATACGCAGTATTTT